This T cell receptor (beta chain) was profiled in a study of T cells and copy number aberrations in small-cell lung cancer. Study-wide results and limits: Findings need validation given the study's small sample size.

On this clone itself: As yet, its antigen is unknown.

The CDR3 runs to 13 residues. CDR1 and CDR2 from the germline V gene are SGHAT and FQNNGV. J was trimmed by 3 bases and V by 3 bases; bases with no gene match: 0. Here immunoSEQ multiplex PCR was the method, and the copy in TCRdb shows in-frame clones only, minus some. The repertoire consists of 2,000 to 3,000 clones, with 82% occurring once and the leading ten covering 10%. The rearrangement joins TRBV11-2 to TRBJ2-3; 7 bases line up with TRBD1. This receptor was identified in a man between 65 and 79 years old with small cell lung cancer. The sequenced sample consisted of normal tissue next to the tumor. CDR3 protein: CASSLTGTDTQYF. The CDR3 nucleotides read TGTGCCAGCAGCTTGACAGGGACAGATACGCAGTATTTT.